This T cell receptor beta chain was found in a study of T cell repertoires in cytomegalovirus infection. At the level of the study: HLA-C-restricted CMV epitopes, recently identified, and well-studied HLA-B-restricted ones were used by the study. Evidence of both CMV infection and a matching HLA type came from public TCR beta signatures.

Per germline, CDR1 MNHEY and CDR2 SVGEGT. V lost 8 bases to trimming and J lost 6 bases, with 15 bases between them. The CDR3 covers 13 residues. TCRdb used MiXCR to reprocess the reads, holding one entry per CDR3 protein. There are about a million distinct CDR3 sequences in the sample; roughly 30% occur only once, and about an eighth lies in the top ten. Points on this clonotype: The antigen remains unidentified.

Regarding the study as a whole: There were HLA-C-restricted CMV-specific TCR beta clonotypes dominating the ex vivo response. CMV carriers with the relevant HLA were identified by cumulative public TCR beta family frequency.

The source is a human donor in good health (CMV status not recorded). Some clones in this sample may be carry-over from other donors' samples. The rearrangement uses TRBV6-2 or TRBV6-3 and TRBJ2-3; no definite D call. Material: cultured CD8+ T cells from PBMCs, obtained from culture after CMV antigen stimulation. The CDR3 loop reads CASDDAVRDTQYF. The CDR3, as DNA: TGTGCCAGCGACGATGCTGTTCGGGATACGCAGTATTTT.